The entry below gives a single TCR beta chain sequence along with its context. This specimen belongs to a study of blood T cell repertoires in COVID-19. As for the study in general: Material from acute and convalescent COVID-19 was sourced from the United States, Italy and Spain. PBMCs, B-cell-depleted T cells, or T cells provided the cDNA or gDNA that made up the material.

Enrolment of Seattle patients took place during active infection, and they were followed longitudinally. V shed 6 bases and J 4 bases; nucleotides not matched to a gene: 3. This CDR3 is 13 amino acids long. Original processing notes: Amplified reference gene primers provided the basis for estimating nucleated cell counts. TCRdb keeps only in-frame clones here, not all; method: immunoSEQ multiplex PCR. V, J and clone size are those of that table, while D and trimming were read from the DNA. The sample consists of about 88,000 clones, 90% of them appearing once. The sample was peripheral blood. This receptor was taken from a man younger than 35 with COVID-19, enrolled during active disease. The chain couples TRBV12-3 or TRBV12-4 to TRBJ1-5; TRBD1 agrees at 7 bases. The CDR3 DNA reads TGTGCCAGCAGCGGACAGGAGAATCAGCCCCAGCATTTT. This codes for CASSGQENQPQHF.